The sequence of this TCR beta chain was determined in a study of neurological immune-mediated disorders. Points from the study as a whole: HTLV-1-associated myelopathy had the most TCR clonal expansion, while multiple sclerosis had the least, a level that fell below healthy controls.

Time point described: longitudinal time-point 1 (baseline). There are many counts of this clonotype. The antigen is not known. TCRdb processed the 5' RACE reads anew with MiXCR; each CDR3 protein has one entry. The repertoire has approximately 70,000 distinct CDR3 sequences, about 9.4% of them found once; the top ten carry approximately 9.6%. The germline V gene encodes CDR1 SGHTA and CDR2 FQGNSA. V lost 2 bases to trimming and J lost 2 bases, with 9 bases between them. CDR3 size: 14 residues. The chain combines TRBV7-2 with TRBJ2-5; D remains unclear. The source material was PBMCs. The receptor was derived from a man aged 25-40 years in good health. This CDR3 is CASSLSPAQETQYF. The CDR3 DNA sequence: TGTGCCAGCAGCTTAAGTCCAGCACAAGAGACCCAGTACTTC.